This paragraph reports one T cell receptor beta chain. The antigen is not known. The entry originates in a study of cytomegalovirus exposure and HLA in healthy donors. Study-level background: It was reported in a later analysis that the same platform had been used for the 100 to 150 validation repertoires as for the 550 to 700 first-cohort repertoires. Study-level results: While the bulk of TCR sequences proved rare, some public TCRs turned up in many donors. Cytomegalovirus-associated status was assigned to fewer than 200 TCR beta chains.

Germline V CDR1 and CDR2: SGHTA, FQGTGA. The CDR3 loop spans 14 amino acids. Between the trimmed V and J ends, which lost 11 bases and 3 bases, there was a span of 20 bases. Sequencing was performed with immunoSEQ multiplex PCR; in TCRdb, only in-frame clones are kept and a portion is missing. Of 80,000 to 100,000 clones in the sample, roughly 89% were seen once. The approximately 130-subject validation cohort, separate from the approximately 670-subject first cohort, included the donors. Sequences were obtained from PBMCs. The TCR comes from a woman in her 30s in good health and CMV-seronegative. The V call is TRBV7-3, the J call TRBJ2-7, with a possible D match to TRBD1 (6 bases). In nucleotides, the CDR3 is TGTGCCTCCGCTCCCGATGCAGGGGACTACGAGCAGTACTTC. Its protein product is CASAPDAGDYEQYF. The full variable domain, its missing parts supplied by reference TRBV7-3 and TRBJ2-7, is GAGVSQTPSNKVTEKGKYVELRCDPISGHTALYWYRQSLGQGPEFLIYFQGTGAADDSGLPNDRFFAVRPEGSVSTLKIQRTERGDSAVYLCASAPDAGDYEQYFGPGTRLTVT.